This TCR beta chain originates from a study of shared clonotypes between healthy human individuals. The data were produced by immunoSEQ multiplex PCR, yet TCRdb's version contains in-frame clones alone and is incomplete. The data show some 2,400,000 clones, nearly 97% seen once. Germline assignment: CDR1 SGHAT and CDR2 FQNNGV. After removal of 4 bases from V and 9 bases from J, the junction contained 4 bases not matched to a gene. The CDR3 sequence is 14 residues long. The clonotype was recovered from a man aged 18 to 30 in good health. The chain links TRBV11-2 to TRBJ2-1; 12 bases agree with TRBD2. Sequencing input: naive CD4+ T cells sorted from blood. Subset: CD45RA+ positively selected. This CDR3 is CASSSSGGAGEQFF. The CDR3 coding sequence is TGTGCCAGCAGCTCTAGCGGGGGGGCCGGTGAGCAGTTCTTC. Combining the CDR3 with reference TRBV11-2 and TRBJ2-1 gives the whole variable domain EAGVAQSPRYKIIEKRQSVAFWCNPISGHATLYWYQQILGQGPKLLIQFQNNGVVDDSQLPKDRFSAERLKGVDSTLKIQPAKLEDSAVYLCASSSSGGAGEQFFGPGTRLTVL.